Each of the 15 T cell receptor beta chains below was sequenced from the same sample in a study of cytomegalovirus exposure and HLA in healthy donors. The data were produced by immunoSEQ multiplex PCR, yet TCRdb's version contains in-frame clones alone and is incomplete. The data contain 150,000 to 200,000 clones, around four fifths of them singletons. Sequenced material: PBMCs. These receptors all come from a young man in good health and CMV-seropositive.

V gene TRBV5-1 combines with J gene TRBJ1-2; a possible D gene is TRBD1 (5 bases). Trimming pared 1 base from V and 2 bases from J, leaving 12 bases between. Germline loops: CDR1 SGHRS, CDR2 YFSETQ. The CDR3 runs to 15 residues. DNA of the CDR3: TGCGCCAGCAGCTTGTATGGAGGGGAGAACTATGGCTACACCTTC. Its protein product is CASSLYGGENYGYTF.

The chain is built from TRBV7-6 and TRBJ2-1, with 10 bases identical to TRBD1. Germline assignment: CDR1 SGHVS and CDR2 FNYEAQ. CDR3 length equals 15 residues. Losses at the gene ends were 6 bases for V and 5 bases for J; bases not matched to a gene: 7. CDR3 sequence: CASSPDRGPHNEQFF. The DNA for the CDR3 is TGTGCCAGCAGTCCTGACAGGGGGCCGCACAATGAGCAGTTCTTC. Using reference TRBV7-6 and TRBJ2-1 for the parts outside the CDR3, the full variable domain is GAGVSQSPRYKVTKRGQDVALRCDPISGHVSLYWYRQALGQGPEFLTYFNYEAQQDKSGLPNDRFSAERPEGSISTLTIQRTEQRDSAMYRCASSPDRGPHNEQFFGPGTRLTVL.

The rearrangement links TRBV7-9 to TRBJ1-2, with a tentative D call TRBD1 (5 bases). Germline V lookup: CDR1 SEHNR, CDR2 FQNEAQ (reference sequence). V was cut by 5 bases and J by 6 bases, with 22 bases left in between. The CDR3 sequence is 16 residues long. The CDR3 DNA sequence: TGTGCCAGCAGCCCCCACCCGGCAGGGTCGACAAATGGCTACACCTTC. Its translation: CASSPHPAGSTNGYTF.

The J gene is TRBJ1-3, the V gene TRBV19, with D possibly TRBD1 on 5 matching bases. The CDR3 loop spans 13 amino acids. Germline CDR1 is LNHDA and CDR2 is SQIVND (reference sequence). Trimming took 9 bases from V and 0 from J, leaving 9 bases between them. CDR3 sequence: CASGGLSGNTIYF. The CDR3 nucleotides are TGTGCCAGCGGGGGACTCTCTGGAAACACCATATATTTT.

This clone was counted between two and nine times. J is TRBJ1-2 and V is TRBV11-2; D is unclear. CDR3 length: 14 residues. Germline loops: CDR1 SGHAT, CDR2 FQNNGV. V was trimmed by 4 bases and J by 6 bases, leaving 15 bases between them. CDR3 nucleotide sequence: TGTGCCAGCAGCTCGACAATGTCGAGGGATGGCTACACCTTC. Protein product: CASSSTMSRDGYTF.

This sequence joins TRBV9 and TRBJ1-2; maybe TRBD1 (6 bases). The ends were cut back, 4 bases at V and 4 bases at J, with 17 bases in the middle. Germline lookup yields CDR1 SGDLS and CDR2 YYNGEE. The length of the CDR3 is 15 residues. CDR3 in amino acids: CASSLGGGLIYGYTF. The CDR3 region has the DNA TGTGCCAGCAGCCTCGGGGGGGGGCTAATCTATGGCTACACCTTC.

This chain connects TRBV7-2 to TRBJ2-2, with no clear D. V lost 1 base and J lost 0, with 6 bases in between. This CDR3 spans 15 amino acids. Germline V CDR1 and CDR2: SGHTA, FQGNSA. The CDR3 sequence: CASSLGLSNTGELFF. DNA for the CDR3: TGTGCCAGCAGCTTAGGACTGTCGAACACCGGGGAGCTGTTTTTT.

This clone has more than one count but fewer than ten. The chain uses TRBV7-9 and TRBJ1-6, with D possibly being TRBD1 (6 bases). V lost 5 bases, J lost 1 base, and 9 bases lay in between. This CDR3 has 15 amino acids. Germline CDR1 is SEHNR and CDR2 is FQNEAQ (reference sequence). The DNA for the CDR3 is TGTGCCAGCAGCACCACAGGGTCCTATAATTCACCCCTCCACTTT. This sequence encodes CASSTTGSYNSPLHF.

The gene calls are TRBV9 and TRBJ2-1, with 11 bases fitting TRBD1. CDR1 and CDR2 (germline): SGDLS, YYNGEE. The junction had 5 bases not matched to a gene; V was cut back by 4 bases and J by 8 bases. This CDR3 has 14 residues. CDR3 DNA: TGTGCCAGCAGCTCGGGACAGGGGGAGGATGAGCAGTTCTTC. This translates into CASSSGQGEDEQFF.

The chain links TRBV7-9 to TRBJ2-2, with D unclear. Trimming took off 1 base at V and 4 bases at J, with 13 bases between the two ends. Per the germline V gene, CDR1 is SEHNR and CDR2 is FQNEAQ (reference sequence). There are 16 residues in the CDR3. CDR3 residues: CASSLVPQLLTGELFF. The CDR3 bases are TGTGCCAGCAGCTTAGTTCCACAACTACTCACCGGGGAGCTGTTTTTT. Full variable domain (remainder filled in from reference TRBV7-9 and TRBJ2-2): DTGVSQNPRHKITKRGQNVTFRCDPISEHNRLYWYRQTLGQGPEFLTYFQNEAQLEKSRLLSDRFSAERPKGSFSTLEIQRTEQGDSAMYLCASSLVPQLLTGELFFGEGSRLTVL.

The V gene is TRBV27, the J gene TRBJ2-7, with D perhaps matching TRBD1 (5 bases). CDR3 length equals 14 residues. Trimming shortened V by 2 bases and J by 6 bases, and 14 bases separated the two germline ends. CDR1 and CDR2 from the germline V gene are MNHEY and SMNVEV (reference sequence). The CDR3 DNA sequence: TGTGCCAGCAGTTTAACCCCCCAGGGCTTCGAGCAGTACTTC. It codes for CASSLTPQGFEQYF.

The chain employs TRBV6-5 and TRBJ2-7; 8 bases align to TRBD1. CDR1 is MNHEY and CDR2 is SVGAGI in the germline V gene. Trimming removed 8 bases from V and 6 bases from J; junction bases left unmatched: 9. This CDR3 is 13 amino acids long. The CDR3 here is CASSGTGGFEQYF. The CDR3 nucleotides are TGTGCCAGCTCTGGGACAGGAGGTTTCGAGCAGTACTTC.

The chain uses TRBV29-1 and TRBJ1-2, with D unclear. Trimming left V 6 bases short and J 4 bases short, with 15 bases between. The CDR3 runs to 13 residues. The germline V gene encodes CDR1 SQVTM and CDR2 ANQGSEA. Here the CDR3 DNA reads TGCAGCGTGGAGGGCCCTCTCATCTATGGCTACACCTTC. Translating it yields CSVEGPLIYGYTF.

The CDR3 protein is CASSSGEGPHYGYTF. The CDR3 DNA sequence: TGTGCCAGCAGCTCTGGGGAGGGCCCGCATTATGGCTACACCTTC. V is TRBV9 and J is TRBJ1-2; no clear D gene. Germline V gene data show CDR1 as SGDLS and CDR2 as YYNGEE. The CDR3 contains 15 residues. V gave up 4 bases and J gave up 5 bases, with 18 bases separating them.

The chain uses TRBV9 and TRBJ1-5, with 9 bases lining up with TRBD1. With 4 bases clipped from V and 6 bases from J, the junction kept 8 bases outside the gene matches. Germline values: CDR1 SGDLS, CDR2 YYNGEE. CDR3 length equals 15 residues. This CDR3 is CASSFGQGPGQPQHF. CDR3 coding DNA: TGTGCCAGCAGCTTCGGACAGGGGCCCGGTCAGCCCCAGCATTTT.